The 23 T cell receptor beta chains below were found in one sample sequenced in a study of shared clonotypes between healthy human individuals. Assay used: immunoSEQ multiplex PCR; TCRdb lists only in-frame clones, some missing. The sample holds more than 2,000,000 clones; 85% to 95% are singletons and the top ten take roughly 0.13%. Sequenced input: naive CD4+ T cells sorted from blood. Subset in this sample: CD45RA+ positively selected. The receptors were gathered from a man between 18 and 29 years old in good health.

V usage is TRBV20-1 and J usage is TRBJ1-4; D is uncertain. The V gene lost 6 bases and the J gene lost 8 bases, with 10 bases spanning the gap. Per the germline V gene, CDR1 is DFQATT and CDR2 is SNEGSKA (reference sequence). This CDR3 contains 11 residues. The CDR3 region is CSAEDVEKLFF. In DNA form, the CDR3 reads TGCAGTGCCGAGGACGTGGAAAAACTGTTTTTT.

The gene calls are TRBV4-1 and TRBJ1-2, with TRBD1 matching over 7 bases. The V gene's germline CDR1 is MGHRA and CDR2 YSYEKL. After removal of 1 base from V and 7 bases from J, the junction contained 12 bases not matched to a gene. The CDR3 has 16 residues. Written as DNA, the CDR3 is TGCGCCAGCAGCCAAGTCATGTCAGGGGGGGACGGTGGCTACACCTTC. Its protein product is CASSQVMSGGDGGYTF.

Comment on this clone: The same CDR3 can be traced to other DNA sequences in this sample. V is TRBV10-3 and J is TRBJ2-3; 10 bases fit TRBD1. Germline values: CDR1 ENHRY, CDR2 SYGVKD. The V segment lost 6 bases and the J segment 1 base; nucleotides outside the gene matches: 1. This CDR3 comprises 14 residues. CDR3 coding DNA: TGTGCCATCAGCGGGACAGGGGGCACAGATACGCAGTATTTT. Its translation is CAISGTGGTDTQYF.

The chain combines TRBV10-3 with TRBJ1-6; D is perhaps TRBD1 (5 bases). Germline V gene data show CDR1 as ENHRY and CDR2 as SYGVKD. V lost 3 bases and J lost 5, with 11 bases in between. The CDR3 contains 15 residues. CDR3 coding DNA: TGTGCCATCAGTGACAGAGGGGCGAATAATTCACCCCTCCACTTT. This translates into CAISDRGANNSPLHF.

J is TRBJ2-5 and V is TRBV5-1; TRBD2 is a possible D gene (6 bases). Germline V CDR1 and CDR2: SGHRS, YFSETQ. The CDR3 contains 15 residues. The V gene lost 1 base and the J gene lost 2 bases, with 12 bases spanning the gap. This CDR3 reads CASSLKWGEQETQYF. The CDR3 region has the DNA TGCGCCAGCAGCTTGAAATGGGGGGAACAAGAGACCCAGTACTTC.

J is TRBJ2-7 and V is TRBV5-5, with D maybe TRBD2 (6 bases). V lost 2 bases and J lost 0, with 9 bases in between. This CDR3 spans 14 amino acids. In germline, CDR1 is SGHKS, CDR2 YYEKEE (reference sequence). The CDR3 region is CASSFAGTSYEQYF. Here the CDR3 DNA reads TGTGCCAGCAGCTTTGCGGGGACCTCCTACGAGCAGTACTTC.

This chain connects TRBV19 to TRBJ2-7; D is uncertain. Between the trimmed V and J ends, which lost 2 bases and 0 bases, there was a span of 11 bases. This CDR3 is built from 15 residues. Germline-derived CDR1 and CDR2 are LNHDA and SQIVND (reference sequence). The CDR3 loop is CASSIQITSSYEQYF. In nucleotides, the CDR3 is TGTGCCAGTAGTATACAGATTACGAGCTCCTACGAGCAGTACTTC.

The chain has TRBV7-2 and TRBJ2-1, with 7 bases identical to TRBD2. The V gene end was trimmed by 4 bases and the J gene end by 5 bases; junction bases not matched to a gene: 14. The CDR3 is 17 residues long. Germline loops: CDR1 SGHTA, CDR2 FQGNSA. CDR3 coding DNA: TGTGCCAGCAGCTCCCTCGGGGAGGGCCCCAAGGACAATGAGCAGTTCTTC. Protein sequence: CASSSLGEGPKDNEQFF. Using reference TRBV7-2 and TRBJ2-1 for the parts outside the CDR3, the full variable domain is GAGVSQSPSNKVTEKGKDVELRCDPISGHTALYWYRQSLGQGLEFLIYFQGNSAPDKSGLPSDRFSAERTGGSVSTLTIQRTQQEDSAVYLCASSSLGEGPKDNEQFFGPGTRLTVL.

This chain uses TRBV4-1 with TRBJ2-7; D is unresolved. The CDR3 consists of 13 residues. The germline V and J ends were trimmed by 1 base and 2 bases, with 6 bases remaining between them. Germline lookup yields CDR1 MGHRA and CDR2 YSYEKL. CDR3 DNA sequence: TGCGCCAGCAGCCAAGTCCTAGCCTACGAGCAGTACTTC. Its translation: CASSQVLAYEQYF.

The chain links TRBV2 to TRBJ2-3; the match to TRBD2 covers 8 bases. Germline V gene sequence: CDR1 SNHLY, CDR2 FYNNEI. V trimming: 11 bases; J trimming: 0 bases; junction bases outside the gene matches: 4. This CDR3 has 13 amino acids. The CDR3 region has the DNA TGTGCCGGAGCGGGGGAAAGCACAGATACGCAGTATTTT. Translation gives CAGAGESTDTQYF. The full variable domain, rest sourced from reference TRBV2 and TRBJ2-3, is EPEVTQTPSHQVTQMGQEVILRCVPISNHLYFYWYRQILGQKVEFLVSFYNNEISEKSEIFDDQFSVERPDGSNFTLKIRSTKLEDSAMYFCAGAGESTDTQYFGPGTRLTVL.

The rearrangement uses TRBV27 and TRBJ1-6; D is undetermined. Germline V gene sequence: CDR1 MNHEY, CDR2 SMNVEV (reference sequence). V lost 8 bases and J lost 5, with 13 bases in between. The CDR3 runs to 14 residues. The CDR3 DNA sequence: TGTGCCAGCCAAAGGGTTTCGGATAATTCACCCCTCCACTTT. Encoded protein: CASQRVSDNSPLHF.

The gene calls are TRBV15 and TRBJ1-5; 9 bases agree with TRBD1. Germline-derived CDR1 and CDR2 are LNHNV and YYDKDF (reference sequence). CDR3 size: 17 residues. V dropped 3 bases and J dropped 2; count of bases not matched to a gene: 8. CDR3 DNA sequence: TGTGCCACCAGCAGTGTACAGGGGGCGCGGGGCAATCAGCCCCAGCATTTT. It encodes CATSSVQGARGNQPQHF.

V gene TRBV27 combines with J gene TRBJ2-5; TRBD2 agrees at 11 bases. The J segment lost 2 bases and the V segment lost 7 bases, leaving 15 bases of the junction unmatched. The CDR3 loop spans 18 amino acids. Germline V lookup: CDR1 MNHEY, CDR2 SMNVEV (reference sequence). The chain's CDR3 is CASKKLTSGNLAQETQYF. CDR3 DNA sequence: TGTGCCAGCAAAAAGCTGACTAGCGGGAATTTAGCGCAAGAGACCCAGTACTTC.

CDR3 nucleotides: TGTGCCAGCTCTCACAGTCCTCCCGCAGATACGCAGTATTTT. Its translation: CASSHSPPADTQYF. The chain has TRBV18 and TRBJ2-3; no firm D call. Per the germline V gene, CDR1 is KGHSH and CDR2 is LQKENI. V lost 6 bases and J 4 bases, leaving 14 bases between the germline ends. The CDR3 spans 14 residues.

This clone appeared once. V is TRBV28 and J is TRBJ1-2; D ambiguous. Germline-derived CDR1 and CDR2 are MDHEN and SYDVKM. The CDR3 runs to 13 residues. With 2 bases removed from V and 2 bases from J, the gap between germline ends came to 6 bases. Here the CDR3 DNA reads TGTGCCAGCAGTTTAAGGTTAAACTATGGCTACACCTTC. Residues: CASSLRLNYGYTF.

The CDR3 nucleotides are TGTGCCAGCAGTGACCAGGAGGGTAGCAATCAGCCCCAGCATTTT. This codes for CASSDQEGSNQPQHF. This chain links TRBV6-1 with TRBJ1-5; D unclear. Trimming left V 3 bases short and J 0 bases short, with 9 bases between. The CDR3 consists of 15 residues. Looked up from germline, CDR1 is MNHNS and CDR2 is SASEGT.

V usage is TRBV10-1 and J usage is TRBJ1-4, with 9 bases lining up with TRBD1. Germline V gene data show CDR1 as WNHNN and CDR2 as SYGVQD (reference sequence). With 8 bases clipped from V and 8 bases from J, the junction kept 21 bases outside the gene matches. This CDR3 comprises 18 residues. The CDR3: CASEGSHRGRLGDEKLFF. DNA of the CDR3: TGCGCCAGCGAAGGGTCCCACAGGGGGCGCCTAGGGGACGAAAAACTGTTTTTT.

This clone was counted between two and nine times. This chain uses TRBV9 with TRBJ1-2; the D gene is possibly TRBD1 (5 bases). The V gene lost 3 bases and the J gene lost 7 bases, with 19 bases spanning the gap. Germline V gene lookup returns CDR1 SGDLS and CDR2 YYNGEE. The CDR3 contains 15 residues. The CDR3 protein is CASSASGRGVGGYTF. Written as DNA, the CDR3 is TGTGCCAGCAGCGCTTCAGGGAGAGGGGTTGGTGGCTACACCTTC.

CDR3 residues: CASSMGLLETQYF. DNA of the CDR3: TGCGCCAGCAGCATGGGACTTCTCGAGACCCAGTACTTC. The chain carries TRBV5-1 and TRBJ2-5, with D maybe TRBD2 (6 bases). Germline CDR1 reads SGHRS; CDR2 reads YFSETQ. This CDR3 spans 13 amino acids. V was pared by 4 bases and J by 5 bases, with 12 bases between.

This rearrangement joins TRBV7-9 to TRBJ1-5; 7 positions agree with TRBD1. The V segment lost 3 bases and the J segment 3 bases; nucleotides outside the gene matches: 2. Germline V gives CDR1 SEHNR, CDR2 FQNEAQ (reference sequence). This CDR3 spans 14 amino acids. In DNA form, the CDR3 reads TGTGCCAGCAGCTTTGGGACAGACAATCAGCCCCAGCATTTT. Translation: CASSFGTDNQPQHF.

The J gene is TRBJ1-6, the V gene TRBV2, with TRBD1 matching 9 bases. This CDR3 region has 15 residues. In germline, CDR1 is SNHLY, CDR2 FYNNEI. V dropped 6 bases and J dropped 5; count of bases not matched to a gene: 5. The CDR3 here is CASRTGGRNNSPLHF. The CDR3 DNA follows: TGTGCCAGCAGGACAGGGGGACGGAATAATTCACCCCTCCACTTT.

Details on this clone: The sample contains more than one DNA sequence encoding this CDR3. The rearrangement joins TRBV19 to TRBJ2-2; 8 nucleotides match TRBD1. With 5 bases clipped from V and 2 bases from J, the junction kept 4 bases outside the gene matches. Germline CDR1 and CDR2: LNHDA and SQIVND (reference sequence). The CDR3 totals 15 residues. CDR3 bases: TGTGCCAGTAGTCGACAGGGGCTAAACACCGGGGAGCTGTTTTTT. Protein: CASSRQGLNTGELFF.

The chain couples TRBV25-1 to TRBJ1-1; 7 nucleotides agree with TRBD1. The V segment lost 4 bases and the J segment 1 base; nucleotides outside the gene matches: 6. CDR1 MGHDK and CDR2 SYGVNS come from the germline V gene. There are 15 residues in the CDR3. In DNA form, the CDR3 reads TGTGCCAGCAGTGCACAGGGGAATGGGAACACTGAAGCTTTCTTT. Translation gives CASSAQGNGNTEAFF. Based on the CDR3 plus reference TRBV25-1 and TRBJ1-1, the full variable domain is EADIYQTPRYLVIGTGKKITLECSQTMGHDKMYWYQQDPGMELHLIHYSYGVNSTEKGDLSSESTVSRIRTEHFPLTLESARPSHTSQYLCASSAQGNGNTEAFFGQGTRLTVV.